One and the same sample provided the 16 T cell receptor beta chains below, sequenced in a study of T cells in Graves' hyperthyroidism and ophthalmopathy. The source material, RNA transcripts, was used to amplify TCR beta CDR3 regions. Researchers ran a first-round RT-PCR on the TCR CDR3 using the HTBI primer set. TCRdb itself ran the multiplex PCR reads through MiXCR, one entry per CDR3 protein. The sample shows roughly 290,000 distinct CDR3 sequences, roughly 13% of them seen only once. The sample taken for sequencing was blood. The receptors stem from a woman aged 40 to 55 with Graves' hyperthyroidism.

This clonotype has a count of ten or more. CDR3 sequence (DNA): TGTGCCAGCAGTTTATTCCGTAGCAATCAGCCCCAGCATTTT. It is translated as CASSLFRSNQPQHF. The chain combines TRBV27 with TRBJ1-5; D call uncertain. Germline V lookup: CDR1 MNHEY, CDR2 SMNVEV (reference sequence). There are 14 residues in the CDR3. The V end lost 1 base, the J end lost 0 bases, and 4 bases lay between the germline ends.

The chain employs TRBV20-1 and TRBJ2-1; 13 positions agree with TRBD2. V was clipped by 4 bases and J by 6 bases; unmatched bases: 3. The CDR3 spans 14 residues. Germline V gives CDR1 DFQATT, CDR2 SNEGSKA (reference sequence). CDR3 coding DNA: TGCAGTGCTAAAACTAGCGGGAGGGGCAATGAGCAGTTCTTC. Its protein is CSAKTSGRGNEQFF.

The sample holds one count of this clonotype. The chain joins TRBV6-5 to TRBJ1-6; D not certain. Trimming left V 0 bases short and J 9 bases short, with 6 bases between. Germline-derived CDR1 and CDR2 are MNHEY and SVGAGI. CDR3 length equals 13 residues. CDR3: CASSYSEGSPLHF. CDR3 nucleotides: TGTGCCAGCAGTTACTCAGAGGGTTCACCCCTCCACTTT.

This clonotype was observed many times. CDR3 nucleotide sequence: TGTGCCAGCAGTCCTCCCCTTGGGGGGGTTAACAATGAGCAGTTCTTC. It specifies CASSPPLGGVNNEQFF. The chain is built from TRBV28 and TRBJ2-1, with TRBD2 matching over 7 bases. CDR3 size: 16 residues. Trimming at V came to 5 bases and at J to 5 bases, leaving 12 bases not matched to a gene. Per germline, CDR1 MDHEN and CDR2 SYDVKM.

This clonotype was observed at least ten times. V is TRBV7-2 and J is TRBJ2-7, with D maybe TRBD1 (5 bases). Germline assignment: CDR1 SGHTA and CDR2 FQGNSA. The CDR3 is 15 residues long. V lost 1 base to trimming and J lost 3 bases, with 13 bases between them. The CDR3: CASSLGQGIYYEQYF. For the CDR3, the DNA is TGTGCCAGCAGCTTAGGGCAGGGAATTTACTACGAGCAGTACTTC.

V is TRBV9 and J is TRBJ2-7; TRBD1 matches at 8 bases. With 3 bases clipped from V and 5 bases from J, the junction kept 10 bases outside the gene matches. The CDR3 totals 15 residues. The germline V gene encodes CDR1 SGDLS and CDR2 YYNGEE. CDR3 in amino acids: CASSGSGQGTNEQYF. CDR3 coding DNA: TGTGCCAGCAGCGGTTCAGGACAGGGAACGAACGAGCAGTACTTC.

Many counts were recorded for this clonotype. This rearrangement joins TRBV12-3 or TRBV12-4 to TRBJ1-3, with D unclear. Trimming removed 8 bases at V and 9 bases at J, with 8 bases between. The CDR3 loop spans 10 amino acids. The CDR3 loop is CASSGSTIYF. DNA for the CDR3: TGTGCCAGCTCAGGCTCCACCATATATTTT.

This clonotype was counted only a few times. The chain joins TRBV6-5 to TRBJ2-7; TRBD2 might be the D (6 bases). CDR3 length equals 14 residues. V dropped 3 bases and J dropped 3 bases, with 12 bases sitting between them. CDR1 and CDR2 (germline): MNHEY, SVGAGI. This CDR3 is CASSYGTGYYEQYF. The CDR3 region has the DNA TGTGCCAGCAGTTATGGGACTGGGTACTACGAGCAGTACTTC.

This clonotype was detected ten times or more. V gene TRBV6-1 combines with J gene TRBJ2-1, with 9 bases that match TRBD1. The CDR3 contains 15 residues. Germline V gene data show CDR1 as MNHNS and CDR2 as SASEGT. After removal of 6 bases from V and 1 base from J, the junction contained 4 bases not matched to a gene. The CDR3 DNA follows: TGTGCCAGCAGACAGGGGGCATCTTCCTACAATGAGCAGTTCTTC. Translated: CASRQGASSYNEQFF.

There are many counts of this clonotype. CDR3 sequence reads: CASSTRQNSPLHF. CDR3 nucleotides: TGTGCCAGCAGCACCAGACAGAATTCACCCCTCCACTTT. The V gene is TRBV5-5, the J gene TRBJ1-6, with D possibly TRBD1 on 5 matching bases. Trimming left V 4 bases short and J 7 bases short, with 9 bases between. This CDR3 has 13 amino acids. CDR1 is SGHKS and CDR2 is YYEKEE in the germline V gene (reference sequence).

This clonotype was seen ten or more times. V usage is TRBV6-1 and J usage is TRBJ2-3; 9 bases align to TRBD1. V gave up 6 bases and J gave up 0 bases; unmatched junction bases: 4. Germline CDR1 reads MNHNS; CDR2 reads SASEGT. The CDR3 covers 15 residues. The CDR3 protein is CASRRTGASTDTQYF. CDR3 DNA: TGTGCCAGCAGGAGGACAGGGGCTAGCACAGATACGCAGTATTTT.

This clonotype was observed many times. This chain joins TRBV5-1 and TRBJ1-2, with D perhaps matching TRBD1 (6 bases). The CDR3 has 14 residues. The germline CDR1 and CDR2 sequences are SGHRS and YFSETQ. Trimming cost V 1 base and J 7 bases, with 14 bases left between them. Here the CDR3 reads CASSLMGAESGYTF. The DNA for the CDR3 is TGCGCCAGCAGCTTGATGGGGGCAGAAAGTGGCTACACCTTC.

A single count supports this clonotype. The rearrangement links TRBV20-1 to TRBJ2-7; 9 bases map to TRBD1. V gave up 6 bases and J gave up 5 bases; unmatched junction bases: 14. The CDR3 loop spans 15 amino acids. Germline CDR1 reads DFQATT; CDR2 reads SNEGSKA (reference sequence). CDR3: CSATTGTGKRDEQYF. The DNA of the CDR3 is TGCAGTGCGACTACCGGGACAGGGAAAAGGGACGAGCAGTACTTC.

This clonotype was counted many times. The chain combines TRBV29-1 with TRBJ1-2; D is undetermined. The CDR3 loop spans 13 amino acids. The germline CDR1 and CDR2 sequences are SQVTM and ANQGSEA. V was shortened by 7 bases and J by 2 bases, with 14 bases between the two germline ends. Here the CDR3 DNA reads TGCAGCGGGTTATCGATGGAAAACTATGGCTACACCTTC. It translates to CSGLSMENYGYTF.

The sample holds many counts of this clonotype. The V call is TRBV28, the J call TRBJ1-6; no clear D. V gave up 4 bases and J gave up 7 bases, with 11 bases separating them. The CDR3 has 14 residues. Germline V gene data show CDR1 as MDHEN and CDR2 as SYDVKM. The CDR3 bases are TGTGCCAGCAGTTGGGCGGTACGCAATTCACCCCTCCACTTT. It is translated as CASSWAVRNSPLHF.

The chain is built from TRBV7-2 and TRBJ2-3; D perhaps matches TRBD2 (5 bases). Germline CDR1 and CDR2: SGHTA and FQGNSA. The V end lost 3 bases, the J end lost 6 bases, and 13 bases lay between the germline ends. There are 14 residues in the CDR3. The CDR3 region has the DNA TGTGCCAGCAGCTTCCCCGGACTTGCGGATACGCAGTATTTT. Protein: CASSFPGLADTQYF.